This passage covers 27 T cell receptor beta chains from one sample sequenced in a study of T cells in Graves' hyperthyroidism and ophthalmopathy. From RNA transcripts, TCR beta CDR3 regions were amplified. When the TCR CDR3 underwent first-round RT-PCR, the HTBI primer set was used. TCRdb called the multiplex PCR reads again in MiXCR, with one record for every CDR3 protein. The sample holds 370,000 or so distinct CDR3 sequences, around 14% seen once. The source material was blood. These receptors all stem from a woman aged 18-35 years with Graves' hyperthyroidism that later progressed to Graves' ophthalmopathy.

This clonotype was detected a few times. The rearrangement uses TRBV2 and TRBJ2-1; D is unresolved. CDR1 and CDR2 (germline): SNHLY, FYNNEI. V lost 6 bases and J 8 bases, leaving 8 bases between the germline ends. This CDR3 has 11 residues. CDR3 protein: CASRSRDEQFF. The CDR3 coding sequence is TGTGCCAGCAGAAGTAGGGATGAGCAGTTCTTC.

This clonotype was recorded many times. The chain links TRBV2 to TRBJ1-4, with D possibly TRBD1 on 6 matching bases. V lost 7 bases to trimming and J lost 0 bases, with 15 bases between them. Germline-derived CDR1 and CDR2 are SNHLY and FYNNEI. The CDR3 is 16 amino acids. The CDR3 bases are TGTGCCAGCAAGCCGGTAGGGGGGGCAACTAATGAAAAACTGTTTTTT. Protein sequence: CASKPVGGATNEKLFF.

J is TRBJ1-1 and V is TRBV7-2; D remains ambiguous. Looked up from germline, CDR1 is SGHTA and CDR2 is FQGNSA. Trimming left V 3 bases short and J 2 bases short, with 25 bases between. This CDR3 contains 19 residues. The CDR3 loop reads CASSFRIFIGVADNTEAFF. DNA for the CDR3: TGTGCCAGCAGCTTCCGAATTTTTATTGGGGTCGCAGACAACACTGAAGCTTTCTTT.

In regard to this clonotype: This may arise from a read error, as a much more abundant clone is one base away. V is TRBV7-2 and J is TRBJ1-2; 8 bases map to TRBD1. V gave up 5 bases and J gave up 10 bases; unmatched junction bases: 15. This CDR3 spans 15 amino acids. CDR1 is SGHTA and CDR2 is FQGNSA in the germline V gene. CDR3 in amino acids: CTSSGDRISGASYTF. CDR3 DNA: TGTACCAGCAGCGGGGACAGGATCTCGGGGGCCTCCTACACCTTC. Full variable domain (missing parts from reference TRBV7-2 and TRBJ1-2): GAGVSQSPSNKVTEKGKDVELRCDPISGHTALYWYRQSLGQGLEFLIYFQGNSAPDKSGLPSDRFSAERTGGSVSTLTIQRTQQEDSAVYLCTSSGDRISGASYTFGSGTRLTVV.

The chain joins TRBV20-1 to TRBJ2-7, with 11 bases aligning to TRBD2. V lost 6 bases and J lost 2; bases outside the gene matches: 15. Germline V gene sequence: CDR1 DFQATT, CDR2 SNEGSKA (reference sequence). This CDR3 comprises 17 residues. The CDR3 DNA reads as TGCAGTGCCCCCGGGACTAGCGGTTCGGGAACCCCCTACGAGCAGTACTTC. The encoded protein is CSAPGTSGSGTPYEQYF.

In nucleotides, the CDR3 is TGCAGCGTTGTACCGGGACTACAACAAGAGACCCAGTTCTTC. It encodes CSVVPGLQQETQFF. The rearrangement links TRBV29-1 to TRBJ2-5, with TRBD2 identical over 7 bases. The last part of the DNA fits TRBJ2-1 better; the J call may be wrong. In germline, CDR1 is SQVTM, CDR2 ANQGSEA. CDR3 length: 14 residues.

This clonotype was recorded many times. The gene calls are TRBV6-5 and TRBJ2-2; D gene uncertain. This CDR3 has 14 residues. V was cut by 2 bases and J by 6 bases, with 10 bases left in between. Germline assignment: CDR1 MNHEY and CDR2 SVGAGI. CDR3: CASSYGLSAGELFF. DNA of the CDR3: TGTGCCAGCAGTTACGGGCTATCCGCCGGGGAGCTGTTTTTT.

This clonotype was seen repeatedly, ten times or more. This chain uses TRBV6-1 with TRBJ2-2; no clear D. Per germline, CDR1 MNHNS and CDR2 SASEGT. The CDR3 contains 13 residues. V lost 10 bases, J lost 6 bases, and 15 bases lay in between. In nucleotides, the CDR3 is TGTGCCACCGAAGGCCCCTTTGCCGGGGAGCTGTTTTTT. It encodes CATEGPFAGELFF.

This clonotype was seen ten or more times. The chain recombines TRBV20-1 with TRBJ2-4; 9 positions match TRBD2. V shed 5 bases, J shed 8 bases, and the junction held 13 bases outside the gene matches. The CDR3 spans 15 residues. Germline loops: CDR1 DFQATT, CDR2 SNEGSKA (reference sequence). The CDR3 sequence: CSAGAREGPGDIQYF. The DNA for the CDR3 is TGCAGTGCTGGAGCGCGGGAGGGCCCGGGGGACATTCAGTACTTC.

This clonotype showed up many times. The chain carries TRBV28 and TRBJ2-5; no firm D call. V was shortened by 6 bases and J by 9 bases, with 14 bases between the two germline ends. This CDR3 has 12 residues. Germline V CDR1 and CDR2: MDHEN, SYDVKM. The CDR3 loop reads CASSLWEASQYF. CDR3 coding DNA: TGTGCCAGCAGCCTTTGGGAAGCCTCCCAGTACTTC.

In its sample, this clonotype was seen many times. The chain links TRBV2 to TRBJ2-3; 8 bases match TRBD2. CDR1 is SNHLY and CDR2 is FYNNEI in the germline V gene. This CDR3 is built from 16 residues. Trimming removed 2 bases from V and 2 bases from J; junction bases left unmatched: 6. The CDR3 region is CASSELAGTYTDTQYF. Here the CDR3 DNA reads TGTGCCAGCAGTGAATTAGCGGGGACCTACACAGATACGCAGTATTTT.

There are many counts of this clonotype. V gene TRBV6-1 combines with J gene TRBJ2-2, with TRBD1 identical over 7 bases. The V segment lost 10 bases and the J segment 5 bases; nucleotides outside the gene matches: 10. Germline loops: CDR1 MNHNS, CDR2 SASEGT. The CDR3 contains 14 residues. The CDR3 sequence is CATRQEGATGELFF. The CDR3 region has the DNA TGTGCCACCCGTCAAGAGGGGGCGACCGGGGAGCTGTTTTTT.

With respect to this clonotype: The junction shows a germline mismatch at one end, possibly a read error. The genes are TRBV29-1 and TRBJ2-1; 8 bases agree with TRBD2. This CDR3 region has 14 residues. The germline CDR1 and CDR2 sequences are SQVTM and ANQGSEA. CDR3 nucleotide sequence: TGCAACGTTCCATTCGGGAGGGGTGACAATGAGCAGTTCTTC. It yields the protein CNVPFGRGDNEQFF.

This clonotype has just a few counts. This rearrangement joins TRBV24-1 to TRBJ2-1; TRBD2 agrees at 10 bases. Losses at the gene ends were 3 bases for V and 5 bases for J; bases not matched to a gene: 6. Germline loops: CDR1 KGHDR, CDR2 SFDVKD. The CDR3 runs to 16 residues. Written as DNA, the CDR3 is TGTGCCACCAGTGATCTGCTAGCGGGGGACAACAATGAGCAGTTCTTC. It is translated as CATSDLLAGDNNEQFF.

This chain links TRBV6-5 with TRBJ1-3, with D unclear. V was shortened by 0 bases and J by 2 bases, with 11 bases between the two germline ends. Germline V CDR1 and CDR2: MNHEY, SVGAGI. The CDR3 consists of 16 residues. Here the CDR3 DNA reads TGTGCCAGCAGTTACTCAATCGGAGATGCTGGAAACACCATATATTTT. Protein product: CASSYSIGDAGNTIYF.

V is TRBV5-1 and J is TRBJ1-4; maybe TRBD1 (6 bases). There are 13 residues in the CDR3. With 3 bases removed from V and 9 bases from J, the gap between germline ends came to 12 bases. From germline, CDR1 is SGHRS and CDR2 YFSETQ. CDR3 protein: CASSSPGTQKLFF. The CDR3 DNA is TGCGCCAGCAGCTCTCCCGGGACACAAAAACTGTTTTTT.

This clonotype was detected many times. This sequence joins TRBV5-1 and TRBJ2-1; maybe TRBD2 (6 bases). The CDR3 contains 14 residues. The V and J ends lost 4 bases and 5 bases respectively, with 13 bases between them. Germline V gene data show CDR1 as SGHRS and CDR2 as YFSETQ. In nucleotides, the CDR3 is TGCGCCAGCAGCCTTATCGGAGGGGACAATGAGCAGTTCTTC. Its protein is CASSLIGGDNEQFF.

This clonotype was found once. The J gene is TRBJ2-1, the V gene TRBV7-3, with 9 bases aligning to TRBD2. In germline, CDR1 is SGHTA, CDR2 FQGTGA. The CDR3 is made up of 16 amino acids. With 2 bases clipped from V and 8 bases from J, the junction kept 10 bases outside the gene matches. The CDR3 DNA is TGTGCCAGCAGCTTAGCTGGCGGGAGGGCCGGGGATGAGCAGTTCTTC. Translation gives CASSLAGGRAGDEQFF.

In this sample, this clonotype turned up a few times. The chain combines TRBV10-3 with TRBJ2-5; D not certain. V lost 3 bases, J lost 2 bases, and 10 bases lay in between. The CDR3 has 14 amino acids. The V gene's germline CDR1 is ENHRY and CDR2 SYGVKD. The CDR3 here is CAISESNEQETQYF. The CDR3 DNA reads as TGTGCCATCAGTGAAAGTAACGAACAAGAGACCCAGTACTTC.

This clonotype came up many times. The chain combines TRBV27 with TRBJ1-1; 8 bases map to TRBD1. Germline loops: CDR1 MNHEY, CDR2 SMNVEV (reference sequence). Trimming at V came to 10 bases and at J to 4 bases, leaving 11 bases not matched to a gene. This CDR3 comprises 14 residues. The chain's CDR3 is CATSGTGGGTEAFF. CDR3 sequence (DNA): TGTGCCACCTCCGGGACAGGCGGGGGCACTGAAGCTTTCTTT.

This clonotype has ten or more counts. V is TRBV27 and J is TRBJ2-3; the D gene could be TRBD1 or TRBD2 (6 bases each). V lost 2 bases, J lost 4 bases, and 25 bases lay in between. This CDR3 is 19 amino acids long. Germline V lookup: CDR1 MNHEY, CDR2 SMNVEV (reference sequence). The DNA of the CDR3 is TGTGCCAGCAGTTTAGAGGGGGACCCTACCGGGAGTTCAGCAGATACGCAGTATTTT. Protein: CASSLEGDPTGSSADTQYF.

This clonotype was recorded many times. The chain has TRBV7-8 and TRBJ1-1, with D possibly TRBD1 on 6 matching bases. Germline V lookup: CDR1 SGHVS, CDR2 FQNEAQ. V dropped 5 bases and J dropped 3 bases, with 19 bases sitting between them. The CDR3 contains 16 residues. CDR3 protein: CASSKPRQVGYTEAFF. In nucleotides, the CDR3 is TGTGCCAGCAGCAAACCCCGACAGGTCGGGTACACTGAAGCTTTCTTT.

This clonotype was recorded at least ten times. The V and J genes are TRBV5-1 and TRBJ1-2; D perhaps matches TRBD1 (5 bases). Trimming removed 5 bases from V and 2 bases from J, with 10 bases in between. Germline V gene sequence: CDR1 SGHRS, CDR2 YFSETQ. This CDR3 region has 13 residues. The CDR3 coding sequence is TGCGCCAGCAGGTCCGGGACCAACTATGGCTACACCTTC. It translates to CASRSGTNYGYTF.

This clonotype was detected only a few times. Written as DNA, the CDR3 is TGTGCCAGCAGTTTGGGGACTAGGGTGTATTTT. It specifies CASSLGTRVYF. The chain combines TRBV28 with TRBJ2-3; the match to TRBD2 covers 8 bases. V trimming: 3 bases; J trimming: 14 bases; junction bases outside the gene matches: 4. Germline-derived CDR1 and CDR2 are MDHEN and SYDVKM. The CDR3 extends over 11 amino acids.

This clonotype has at least ten counts. V gene TRBV2 combines with J gene TRBJ1-5, with 7 nucleotides matching TRBD1. This CDR3 comprises 17 residues. Germline V CDR1 and CDR2: SNHLY, FYNNEI. V shed 6 bases, J shed 4 bases, and the junction held 15 bases outside the gene matches. CDR3: CASRRLTGSRGNQPQHF. CDR3 DNA: TGTGCCAGCAGGAGATTGACAGGGAGTAGGGGGAATCAGCCCCAGCATTTT.

This clonotype showed up many times. The chain joins TRBV27 to TRBJ2-1; D is possibly TRBD1 (6 bases). Trimming removed 4 bases from V and 7 bases from J, with 8 bases in between. CDR1 is MNHEY and CDR2 is SMNVEV in the germline V gene (reference sequence). The CDR3 totals 12 residues. The CDR3 DNA follows: TGTGCCAGCAGTTATCAGGGGAATGAGCAGTTCTTC. It yields the protein CASSYQGNEQFF.

This clonotype was seen more than once but under ten times. The rearrangement links TRBV4-2 to TRBJ2-1; D is unresolved. Looked up from germline, CDR1 is LGHNA and CDR2 is YNFKEQ. V was shortened by 0 bases and J by 9 bases, with 12 bases between the two germline ends. CDR3 size: 14 residues. The CDR3 reads CASSQDLPESEQFF. The CDR3 DNA reads TGTGCCAGCAGCCAAGATTTACCAGAAAGTGAGCAGTTCTTC.